This is a list of T cell receptor beta chains from one sample in a study of PD-1 blockade in classical Hodgkin lymphoma. Here immunoSEQ multiplex PCR was the method, and the copy in TCRdb shows in-frame clones only, minus some. The sample lists fewer than 35,000 clones, roughly 90% seen once, with roughly 3.8% in the top ten. The sample taken for sequencing was peripheral blood mononuclear cells (PBMCs). The receptors were gathered from a human donor with classical Hodgkin lymphoma. CDR3s include the opening cysteine and the closing phenylalanine or tryptophan. Each record gives: V gene, J gene, D gene, CDR3 protein, CDR3 DNA. D genes are given only for firm matches.

TRBV11-3	TRBJ2-2	NA	CASSLSRGGLFF	TGTGCCAGCAGCTTGTCGAGGGGGGGGCTGTTTTTT
TRBV9	TRBJ2-7	NA	CASSPAGTSYEQYF	TGTGCCAGCAGCCCCGCGGGGACCTCCTACGAGCAGTACTTC
TRBV28	TRBJ1-1	TRBD1	CASRTPSTGTSEAFF	TGTGCCAGCAGAACACCCTCGACAGGGACGTCTGAAGCTTTCTTT
TRBV19	TRBJ2-7	NA	CASSIATGPYEQYF	TGTGCCAGTAGTATAGCCACAGGGCCCTACGAGCAGTACTTC
TRBV30	TRBJ2-7	NA	CAWSSQGTEQYF	TGTGCCTGGAGTAGCCAGGGCACCGAGCAGTACTTC
TRBV19	TRBJ2-3	NA	CASSPVGGGAGTQYF	TGTGCCAGTAGCCCCGTGGGAGGGGGCGCAGGGACGCAGTATTTT
TRBV18	TRBJ2-5	NA	CASSPTGNQETQYF	TGTGCCAGCTCACCTACAGGGAACCAAGAGACCCAGTACTTC
TRBV7-2	TRBJ2-2	TRBD2	CASSLVAAGAGELFF	TGTGCCAGCAGCTTAGTGGCTGCGGGAGCCGGGGAGCTGTTTTTT
TRBV5-4	TRBJ2-1	TRBD2	CASSSGALGLGEQFF	TGTGCCAGCAGCTCGGGGGCCTTGGGACTAGGTGAGCAGTTCTTC
TRBV10-3	TRBJ2-5	TRBD1	CAISGGGQGALQETQYF	TGTGCCATCAGTGGCGGGGGACAGGGGGCTCTCCAAGAGACCCAGTACTTC